The rows below give T cell receptor beta chains drawn from one sample of a study of monozygotic twins with inflammatory bowel disease. TCRdb reprocessed the 5' RACE reads; each CDR3 protein has one entry and no DNA is given. The sample shows approximately 340,000 distinct CDR3 sequences, and around 2% sits with its ten largest clones. Sample: blood. The receptors stem from a human donor with ulcerative colitis or Crohn's disease, or a healthy co-twin of an affected twin (not recorded which). CDR3s include the opening cysteine and the closing phenylalanine or tryptophan. The order of the fields is V gene, J gene, CDR3 protein.

>TRBV28|TRBJ2-2
CASRNRDGNTGELFF
>TRBV29-1|TRBJ2-5
CSVERDSQSETQYF
>TRBV28|TRBJ2-5
CASRRRLEEETQYF
>TRBV6-1|TRBJ2-5
CASSENQGSQETQYF
>TRBV12-3/TRBV12-4|TRBJ2-7
CASSLGTGNSGQYF
>TRBV18|TRBJ2-7
CASSKTASSYEQYF
>TRBV7-2|TRBJ2-5
CASSSTGSLKETQYF
>TRBV7-8|TRBJ1-4
CASSPQARGEKLFF
>TRBV10-3|TRBJ2-7
CAISRLAGADEQYF
>TRBV20-1|TRBJ2-3
CSVVVYTDTQYF
>TRBV27|TRBJ2-7
CASSFEGAANEQYF
>TRBV27|TRBJ2-1
CASSLRSWSYNEQFF
>TRBV20-1|TRBJ2-7
CSARDRGLADFYEQYF
>TRBV11-3|TRBJ2-3
CASSSDFTDTQYF
>TRBV20-1|TRBJ1-6
CSARVSLSPLHF
>TRBV29-1|TRBJ2-7
CSVDTKNPGTGVARNYEQYF
>TRBV20-1|TRBJ2-1
CSASVGSGGAQFF
>TRBV19|TRBJ1-1
CASDNRVRGSTEAFF
>TRBV5-1|TRBJ1-4
CASSFRSGTNEKLFF
>TRBV11-2|TRBJ1-1
CASSLARVLGGTTEAFF
>TRBV20-1|TRBJ2-1
CSATRQSLAAEQFF
>TRBV6-5|TRBJ2-3
CASSYSAGGTDTQYF
>TRBV12-3/TRBV12-4|TRBJ1-6
CASSSSPIPLSSPLHF
>TRBV6-5|TRBJ1-1
CASSSNRLYTEAFF
>TRBV6-1|TRBJ1-1
CASKGFLNTEAFF
>TRBV10-1|TRBJ1-5
CASSESWTGSLNQPQHF
>TRBV3-1|TRBJ2-7
CASSQVNFGSGGGQDYEQYF